Included here is one T cell receptor beta chain sequence, with context. The antigen is not known. From the RT-PCR reads, TCRdb called clonotypes with MiXCR, one entry per CDR3 protein. This sample carries some 640,000 distinct CDR3 sequences, approximately 15% of them seen once, and the ten largest clones take less than 9%. The data are from a study of response to subunit inactivated influenza vaccine. Trimming cost V 4 bases and J 4 bases; bases outside gene matches: 13. The germline V gene encodes CDR1 SGHTA and CDR2 FQGNSA. CDR3 length equals 17 residues. Study-wide points: The authors proposed limited new T cell recruitment per seasonal influenza vaccination.

This chain uses TRBV7-2 with TRBJ2-1, with TRBD1 matching 7 bases. This TCR derives from a man in his fifties who received an inactivated influenza vaccine. The source was PBMCs from blood, collected less than 15 days before vaccination. CDR3 DNA sequence: TGTGCCAGCAGCTCTGGTCGTCGGACAGGCCAATACAATGAGCAGTTCTTC. Translation gives CASSSGRRTGQYNEQFF. Full variable domain (outside the CDR3, taken from reference TRBV7-2 and TRBJ2-1): GAGVSQSPSNKVTEKGKDVELRCDPISGHTALYWYRQSLGQGLEFLIYFQGNSAPDKSGLPSDRFSAERTGGSVSTLTIQRTQQEDSAVYLCASSSGRRTGQYNEQFFGPGTRLTVL.